These 10 T cell receptor beta chains came from one sample sequenced in a study of cytomegalovirus exposure and HLA in healthy donors. Researchers ran the PCR with 60 Vbeta and 13 Jbeta primers. Generated by immunoSEQ multiplex PCR, the TCRdb table keeps only in-frame clones and is missing some. The table shows 95,000 to 150,000 clones, with approximately 80% occurring only once. Sequenced input: PBMCs. These receptors came from a man aged 50-60 years in good health and CMV-seronegative.

Here the CDR3 DNA reads TGCGCCAGCAGCCAAAACAGGGGGACTGAAGCTTTCTTT. It yields the protein CASSQNRGTEAFF. The chain carries TRBV4-3 and TRBJ1-1; 8 nucleotides match TRBD1. Germline V CDR1 and CDR2: LGHNA, YSLEER. V gave up 2 bases and J gave up 5 bases; unmatched junction bases: 1. The CDR3 consists of 13 residues.

The chain has TRBV6-1 and TRBJ2-1; 9 bases agree with TRBD2. Looked up from germline, CDR1 is MNHNS and CDR2 is SASEGT. CDR3 length: 15 residues. Trimming took 6 bases from V and 10 from J; bases not matched to a gene: 13. The chain's CDR3 is CASSRSGTSIGEQFF. CDR3 in DNA: TGTGCCAGCAGCCGATCCGGGACTAGCATTGGGGAGCAGTTCTTC.

This chain uses TRBV28 with TRBJ2-7; 9 bases are shared with TRBD2. With 4 bases clipped from V and 2 bases from J, the junction kept 15 bases outside the gene matches. This CDR3 has 18 residues. CDR1 MDHEN and CDR2 SYDVKM come from the germline V gene. In DNA, the CDR3 is TGTGCCAGCAGTTACCCCAAAACCTTAGCGGGGGTTCCCTACGAGCAGTACTTC. Amino acid sequence: CASSYPKTLAGVPYEQYF. Drawing the rest from reference TRBV28 and TRBJ2-7, the complete variable domain is DVKVTQSSRYLVKRTGEKVFLECVQDMDHENMFWYRQDPGLGLRLIYFSYDVKMKEKGDIPEGYSVSREKKERFSLILESASTNQTSMYLCASSYPKTLAGVPYEQYFGPGTRLTVT.

The J gene is TRBJ1-5, the V gene TRBV6-1, with a possible D match to TRBD1 (5 bases). V was cut by 6 bases and J by 3 bases, with 12 bases left in between. The CDR3 contains 14 residues. Germline lookup yields CDR1 MNHNS and CDR2 SASEGT. The DNA for the CDR3 is TGTGCCAGCAGGGCAGGGTCGACCAATCAGCCCCAGCATTTT. This encodes CASRAGSTNQPQHF.

The genes are TRBV28 and TRBJ1-2; 8 positions agree with TRBD1. The V gene's germline CDR1 is MDHEN and CDR2 SYDVKM. The CDR3 totals 14 residues. Losses at the gene ends were 7 bases for V and 7 bases for J; bases not matched to a gene: 11. The CDR3, as DNA: TGTGCCAGCAAGACGGAGCAGGGGGCCAGTGGCTACACCTTC. This translates into CASKTEQGASGYTF.

This chain joins TRBV7-3 and TRBJ2-3; D unresolved. Germline V gene sequence: CDR1 SGHTA, CDR2 FQGTGA. V was clipped by 3 bases and J by 4 bases, with 8 bases between them. The CDR3 spans 13 residues. The CDR3 DNA is TGTGCCAGCAGCTTCCACACCTCAGATACGCAGTATTTT. It specifies CASSFHTSDTQYF.

The CDR3 spells CASSLIGGSYEQYF. Here the CDR3 DNA reads TGTGCCAGCAGCTTAATAGGGGGCTCCTACGAGCAGTACTTC. This chain joins TRBV11-2 and TRBJ2-7, with D possibly TRBD1 on 6 matching bases. Germline V gene sequence: CDR1 SGHAT, CDR2 FQNNGV. V was shortened by 2 bases and J by 0 bases, with 8 bases between the two germline ends. CDR3 size: 14 residues.

This rearrangement joins TRBV5-1 to TRBJ1-3; the match to TRBD1 covers 7 bases. With V trimmed by 4 bases and J by 4 bases, 14 bases remained unmatched. This CDR3 has 17 amino acids. CDR1 and CDR2 from the germline V gene are SGHRS and YFSETQ. CDR3 amino acids: CASSRIEQGLSGNTIYF. DNA for the CDR3: TGCGCCAGCAGCCGCATTGAACAGGGGCTATCAGGAAACACCATATATTTT. The full variable domain, rest sourced from reference TRBV5-1 and TRBJ1-3, is KAGVTQTPRYLIKTRGQQVTLSCSPISGHRSVSWYQQTPGQGLQFLFEYFSETQRNKGNFPGRFSGRQFSNSRSEMNVSTLELGDSALYLCASSRIEQGLSGNTIYFGEGSWLTVV.

The chain uses TRBV5-1 and TRBJ2-5; D is undetermined. Trimming took 3 bases from V and 5 from J, leaving 8 bases between them. Germline V gives CDR1 SGHRS, CDR2 YFSETQ. The CDR3 loop spans 12 amino acids. CDR3: CASSSNGETQYF. Here the CDR3 DNA reads TGCGCCAGCAGCTCAAACGGGGAGACCCAGTACTTC.

This chain uses TRBV6-1 with TRBJ1-2, with D possibly being TRBD1 (6 bases). This CDR3 contains 14 residues. Trimming pared 8 bases from V and 4 bases from J, leaving 17 bases between. Germline V lookup: CDR1 MNHNS, CDR2 SASEGT. CDR3 amino acids: CASLLGALSYGYTF. The CDR3 DNA reads TGTGCCAGCTTATTGGGGGCGTTAAGCTATGGCTACACCTTC.